The entry below gives a single T cell receptor beta chain sequence along with its context. What this receptor recognizes is not known. One base away there is no much larger clone; base qualities are not given. The cohort comprised more than 550 healthy bone marrow donors. At the time of sampling, every cohort member was nominally healthy, though immune exposures that went unrecorded were likely present. The donor was CMV seropositive and was included in the group of 289 seropositive cohort members. A peripheral blood sample was collected from each donor, and TCR beta sequencing was performed on peripheral blood mononuclear cells. Genomic DNA was extracted from the blood cell samples with the Qiagen DNeasy Blood Extraction Kit. Looking up the germline V gene (reference sequence) yields CDR1 SEHNR and CDR2 FQNEAQ. Here V drops 2 bases and J drops 2 bases, and the junction holds 9 bases not matched to any gene. Inclusive of the bounding cysteine and phenylalanine, the CDR3 is 17 residues long. Only the CDR3 portion is preserved as DNA: 51 bases, with reading frame beginning at the first base.

The sample comes from a study of cytomegalovirus exposure and HLA in healthy donors (dated by TCRdb to between 2016 and 2019). Study-level background: An earlier analysis of 550 to 700 of the donors reported roughly 270 Gb of sequence data and around 120 million unique TCR beta sequences from some 180 million T cells. In addition to the first cohort of approximately 650 subjects, a separate validation cohort of 130 or so different subjects was used. To study patterns of TCR occurrence, a later analysis re-analyzed previously published TCR beta repertoires from more than 550 donors and added high-resolution HLA genotyping. The study used immunosequencing to profile the T cell repertoires of hundreds of subjects and linked those repertoires to cytomegalovirus serostatus. Around 330 gigabases of sequencing data and around 85 million unique TCR sequences made up an early release that covered 500 to 700 HLA-typed donors. To predict cytomegalovirus infection status, the study brought together high-throughput TCR immunosequencing, statistical association of individual TCRs with disease status, and machine learning. The later analysis used no new phenotypic data to find candidate immune exposures, relying instead on TCR beta sequences and their occurrence across donors. Every repertoire in the discovery cohort had been generated on one and the same sequencing platform. Alongside the repertoire data, information on donor age, sex, ethnicity and CMV serostatus was compiled. The study aimed to test whether cataloging public T cell receptors could reveal signatures of past pathogen exposure. The number of donors typed differed by locus, with 629-630 for A, B, C, DRB1 and DQB1, 522 for DQA1, nearly 610 for DPA1, and over 400 for DPB1. Because of strong linkage in the cohort, five DR-DQ haplotypes were treated as single units for association and clustering. HLA typing included class I and class II loci at four-digit resolution. To decide whether each TCR beta V gene segment behaved as functional or pseudogenic, an earlier analysis of approximately 590 of the donors relied on high-throughput TCR beta sequencing. The genetic ancestry cluster associated with self-reported Caucasian donors included 81% of the roughly 400 genotyped donors. In a later genetic analysis, genome-wide SNP genotypes for about 55% of the roughly 700 donors were used, and that subset was treated as a discovery cohort. On average, about 240,000 unique TCR beta nucleotide sequences were sequenced per donor among a few hundred genotyped donors of the cohort, with roughly 18% of those sequences being non-productive. Study-level results and caveats: At a false discovery rate of 0.05, a later analysis linked under 20,000 TCR beta sequences to specific HLA alleles. CMV serostatus was the only immune exposure information available for the cohort. Because counts were too low, seventeen rarely observed V segments, including chromosome 9 orphons, were excluded from the earlier analysis of several hundred of the donors. It was suggested by the authors that the approach could potentially be generalized to other disease states and immunological phenotypes. A later genetic analysis associated a missense DCLRE1C variant with V-gene and J-gene trimming of TCR beta chains, and an independent cohort replicated the association. A further reported finding was that TCR beta sequences accurately predicted the HLA-A and HLA-B alleles for most subjects in the first cohort. A total of fewer than 200 TCR beta chains were listed by the study as associated with cytomegalovirus. The cohort was sequenced for TCR beta chains only, and without alpha or paired-chain data the features that could be detected were limited. In a later analysis, the rate of TCR association differed among HLA loci, with DRB1 alleles having the most associated TCRs and HLA-C alleles having the fewest. A cluster of highly shared sequence variants was judged likely to be a technical artifact of the sequencing pipeline. Cytomegalovirus status was reported to be diagnosed by the classifier with high specificity and sensitivity in both the original and validation cohorts. Because HLA typing was unavailable for some donors at each locus, only the typed subset was used in association tests. A few of the identified cytomegalovirus-associated TCR beta chains were confirmed in vitro to be specific for cytomegalovirus antigens. In a later analysis, most CMV-associated TCR beta chains were found to appear HLA-restricted, with HLA associations seemingly driven largely by CMV exposure. The presence/absence analyses assumed that sequencing depth was roughly uniform across donors, and that assumption may not be true. Most TCR sequences were seen in very few donors, while some public TCRs were found in many individuals. A later genetic analysis reported fewer N-insertions in productive TCRs among donors in an Asian-associated ancestry cluster than the approximately 670-donor mean. Correlated functional status among segregating V segments might reflect linkage disequilibrium, but an unknown experimental factor could not be ruled out. A later analysis found that HLA-associated TCR beta chains were more clonally expanded and had lower generation probabilities than equally common non-associated chains. In a later analysis, several top co-occurrence clusters were reported to appear linked to parvovirus B19, influenza, CMV and Epstein-Barr virus. The 87-base-pair reads could not distinguish some IMGT-functional V segments, including TRBV6-2 and TRBV6-3, so those segments were excluded. When HLA alleles, especially DR and DQ, strongly co-occurred, attributing TCR associations to individual alleles was difficult. In an earlier analysis of some 640 of the donors, most TCR beta V segments were observed in productive rearrangements about 87% or about 30% of the time, broadly matching IMGT annotations.

Library construction relied on the immunoSEQ multiplex PCR assay. For the multiplex PCR, a mixture combining 60 forward primers for TCR Vbeta segments and 13 reverse primers for TCR Jbeta segments was used. The CDR3 region of rearranged TCR beta genes was amplified from genomic DNA with a multiplex PCR assay. On the Illumina HiSeq System, the amplified TCR beta libraries were sequenced as 87-base-pair reads. For the original study's pipeline: Across the 666 repertoires, a later analysis counted 78 million or so unique TCR beta chains, 9.5 million to 13 million of which were shared by at least two donors. To remove PCR and sequencing errors, raw reads were error-corrected and collapsed into unique sequences using a nearest-neighbor algorithm that merged closely related sequences. To assign V, D and J gene segments, CDR3 sequences were aligned to IMGT reference sequences. For a sequence to be retained, a match of at least six nucleotides to both a V gene segment and a J gene segment was required. A rearrangement counted as productive if the CDR3 had no stop codons and remained in frame with V and J, and every other rearrangement counted as non-productive. CDR3 was defined according to IMGT convention as the region running from the second conserved V-encoded cysteine to the conserved J-encoded phenylalanine. The earlier analysis of about 560 of the donors excluded any sequence lacking an unambiguous match to a single V gene segment. An earlier analysis of 500 to 700 of the donors classified V segments as functional when productive rearrangements were above 56.7% and as segregating when the standard deviation between donors was above 5%. A statistical classification framework was built for diagnosing cytomegalovirus status from the catalog of TCR beta chain sequences. In a later analysis, TCR nucleotide sequences were compared against IMGT/GENE-DB human TR gene sequences so that V and J genes could be assigned. A later analysis assigned CDR3 sequences and most-parsimonious VDJ recombination scenarios with the TCRdist pipeline. In a later analysis, every TCR beta chain was defined by the combination of its CDR3 amino acid sequence and its V-gene family, and reads without a unique V-gene family were dropped. As a way to deal with suspected cross-contamination and a sequencing artifact, a later analysis dropped 640 or so nucleotide sequences that were highly shared and had low generation probability. In a later analysis, a clonal expansion index for each public chain was calculated from normalized within-repertoire ranks of inferred template counts. In a later analysis, generation probabilities were computed with a VDJ recombination model fitted to out-of-frame rearrangements, and the resulting probabilities were checked against IGoR. A later analysis scored TCR-TCR, TCR-HLA and TCR-CMV co-occurrence with hypergeometric tests, applying a repertoire-size bias correction to TCR pairs. To estimate false discovery rates, a later analysis permuted the HLA or CMV assignments 20 times. In a later analysis, co-occurring TCRs were grouped using DBSCAN, and TCRdist sequence similarity was added for clustering within HLA-allele-positive subsets. Repertoires with fewer than 30,000 or more than 120,000 public chains were left out of co-occurrence clustering, as were about 5 repertoires with anomalous nucleotide sharing. TCRdb provides this immuneACCESS table in a form limited to in-frame rearrangements. Some clones are lacking; in checked studies, under half of them reflect an unresolved V gene, and why the rest are absent is not known. V, J and clone size are those of that table, while D and trimming were read from the DNA. In all, the sample holds under 40,000 clones, and approximately 79% of those were seen once. In total, the top ten clones hold 7.5% to 8.5% of the sample.

This TCR came from a woman in her twenties or thirties in good health and CMV-seropositive. The rearrangement joined TRBV7-9 to TRBJ2-4; 7 central nucleotides agree with TRBD2. Sequencing input: PBMCs. The DNA reads as follows: TGTGCCAGCAGCTTAATGGGGGGGGAGGGGCCCAAAAACATTCAGTACTTC. This yields the protein CASSLMGGEGPKNIQYF.